This T cell receptor (beta chain) was observed in a study of T cells in localized non-small cell lung cancer. Study outcomes and limitations: Higher T cell density in the blood was associated with longer overall survival, whereas higher adjacent-lung clonality associated with shorter survival. Median detection of top 100 tumor clones in adjacent lung was around 57 clones. Multi-region tumor sequencing was not done, so intratumor heterogeneity could not be excluded.

TCRdb's table, derived via immunoSEQ multiplex PCR, lists solely in-frame clones and lacks some. The table records over 45,000 clones, around nine tenths of them present only once. A word on this clone: Its matching antigen is unknown.

V gave up 4 bases and J gave up 5 bases, with 15 bases separating them. Germline CDR1 is SGHNT and CDR2 is YYREEE (reference sequence). The length of the CDR3 is 15 residues. This clonotype was obtained from a female donor with stage II lung adenocarcinoma. Sample: PBMCs, taken before any cancer treatment. The chain joins TRBV5-4 to TRBJ1-4, with D possibly TRBD1 on 6 matching bases. The CDR3 protein is CASSPTGGGNEKLFF. The CDR3 DNA reads TGTGCCAGCAGCCCAACAGGAGGGGGGAATGAAAAACTGTTTTTT.